The rows below give T cell receptor beta chains drawn from one sample of a study of vaccination effects on CD4 cells after COVID-19. Here immunoSEQ multiplex PCR was the method, and the copy in TCRdb shows in-frame clones only, minus some. Found here are tens of thousands of clones, approximately 70% of them singletons; the top ten hold under 4.5%. No antigen has been assigned to these receptors. The sequences come from CD4+ T cells from PBMCs cultured with HCoV-OC43 spike peptides, collected before COVID-19 vaccination. The receptors were sampled from a human donor who received a COVID-19 vaccine. Each CDR3 is given with its conserved first and last residue. The D gene is left open where the match is weak. Clone size, where shown, is once, few, many, or a class for clones that have expanded.

d_gene: NA; abundance: NA; v_gene: TRBV7-2; j_gene: TRBJ1-1; CDR3aa: CASSVEHMNTEAFF; CDR3nt: TGTGCCAGCAGCGTAGAGCACATGAACACTGAAGCTTTCTTT
d_gene: NA; abundance: NA; v_gene: TRBV7-2; j_gene: TRBJ1-1; CDR3aa: CASSFGQGWAEAFF; CDR3nt: TGTGCCAGCAGCTTCGGTCAGGGATGGGCTGAAGCTTTCTTT
d_gene: NA; abundance: NA; v_gene: TRBV5-1; j_gene: TRBJ1-4; CDR3aa: CASSLGLPDGRANEKLFF; CDR3nt: TGCGCCAGCAGCTTGGGACTCCCGGATGGGAGGGCTAATGAAAAACTGTTTTTT
d_gene: NA; abundance: few; v_gene: TRBV18; j_gene: TRBJ1-6; CDR3aa: CASSPPEGLGSPLHF; CDR3nt: TGTGCCAGCTCACCACCGGAAGGGCTCGGTTCACCCCTCCACTTT
d_gene: NA; abundance: NA; v_gene: TRBV13; j_gene: TRBJ2-3; CDR3aa: CASSQSRDGNLHF; CDR3nt: TGTGCCAGCAGCCAAAGCCGGGACGGAAACCTTCATTTT
d_gene: TRBD2; abundance: NA; v_gene: TRBV11-1; j_gene: TRBJ2-5; CDR3aa: CASSRSTSGGQETQYF; CDR3nt: TGTGCCAGCAGCCGCTCGACTAGCGGGGGGCAAGAGACCCAGTACTTC
d_gene: NA; abundance: NA; v_gene: TRBV18; j_gene: TRBJ1-3; CDR3aa: CASSPPGVLSGNTIYF; CDR3nt: TGTGCCAGCTCACCCCCCGGGGTTCTATCTGGAAACACCATATATTTT
d_gene: NA; abundance: NA; v_gene: TRBV4-3; j_gene: TRBJ2-1; CDR3aa: CASSPQGNGEQFF; CDR3nt: TGCGCCAGCAGCCCACAGGGAAATGGTGAGCAGTTCTTC
d_gene: NA; abundance: once; v_gene: TRBV29-1; j_gene: TRBJ1-1; CDR3aa: CSVPGDTEAFF; CDR3nt: TGCAGCGTGCCCGGGGACACTGAAGCTTTCTTT
d_gene: TRBD1; abundance: NA; v_gene: TRBV28; j_gene: TRBJ1-1; CDR3aa: CASRRDRLNTEAFF; CDR3nt: TGTGCCAGCAGGAGGGACAGGTTAAACACTGAAGCTTTCTTT
d_gene: TRBD2; abundance: few; v_gene: TRBV24-1; j_gene: TRBJ2-2; CDR3aa: CATRRGGTGELFF; CDR3nt: TGTGCCACCAGACGCGGGGGCACCGGGGAGCTGTTTTTT
d_gene: NA; abundance: once; v_gene: TRBV6-5; j_gene: TRBJ1-2; CDR3aa: CASSSHNRGGGYTF; CDR3nt: TGTGCCAGCAGTTCCCATAATCGGGGGGGTGGCTACACCTTC
d_gene: TRBD2; abundance: NA; v_gene: TRBV19; j_gene: TRBJ2-2; CDR3aa: CASSISAVRGASNTGELFF; CDR3nt: TGTGCCAGTAGTATAAGTGCAGTGCGGGGGGCGTCGAACACCGGGGAGCTGTTTTTT
d_gene: TRBD2; abundance: few; v_gene: TRBV7-3; j_gene: TRBJ2-2; CDR3aa: CASSLRTSGTGELFF; CDR3nt: TGTGCCAGCAGCTTACGGACTAGCGGGACCGGGGAGCTGTTTTTT
d_gene: TRBD1; abundance: NA; v_gene: TRBV10-2; j_gene: TRBJ1-2; CDR3aa: CASSEGLRGHGDGYTF; CDR3nt: TGCGCCAGCAGTGAGGGCTTAAGGGGGCATGGGGATGGCTACACCTTC
d_gene: NA; abundance: NA; v_gene: TRBV27; j_gene: TRBJ1-4; CDR3aa: CASSFLGEKLFF; CDR3nt: TGTGCCAGCAGTTTTCTTGGGGAAAAACTGTTTTTT
d_gene: TRBD2; abundance: NA; v_gene: TRBV4-3; j_gene: TRBJ2-2; CDR3aa: CASSRGSGGTNTGELFF; CDR3nt: TGCGCCAGCAGCCGGGGGAGCGGGGGCACGAACACCGGGGAGCTGTTTTTT
d_gene: NA; abundance: NA; v_gene: TRBV6-5; j_gene: TRBJ1-1; CDR3aa: CASSRDPNTEAFF; CDR3nt: TGTGCCAGCAGTAGGGACCCCAACACTGAAGCTTTCTTT
d_gene: NA; abundance: NA; v_gene: TRBV5-1; j_gene: TRBJ1-4; CDR3aa: CASSFGPPATNEKLFF; CDR3nt: TGCGCCAGCAGCTTCGGGCCCCCCGCAACTAATGAAAAACTGTTTTTT
d_gene: TRBD1; abundance: NA; v_gene: TRBV7-8; j_gene: TRBJ2-3; CDR3aa: CASSFSRTGRTTDTQYF; CDR3nt: TGTGCCAGCAGCTTCTCCAGGACAGGGAGGACGACAGATACGCAGTATTTT
d_gene: NA; abundance: NA; v_gene: TRBV7-3; j_gene: TRBJ2-3; CDR3aa: CASSLMAGPPDTQYF; CDR3nt: TGTGCCAGCAGCTTAATGGCGGGGCCCCCAGATACGCAGTATTTT
d_gene: NA; abundance: NA; v_gene: TRBV5-1; j_gene: TRBJ2-1; CDR3aa: CASRDGSSSYNEQFF; CDR3nt: TGCGCCAGCAGGGACGGCTCGAGCTCCTACAATGAGCAGTTCTTC
d_gene: TRBD2; abundance: NA; v_gene: TRBV15; j_gene: TRBJ2-5; CDR3aa: CATSLGGEQETQYF; CDR3nt: TGTGCCACCAGCCTGGGGGGGGAGCAAGAGACCCAGTACTTC
d_gene: NA; abundance: NA; v_gene: TRBV7-2; j_gene: TRBJ1-1; CDR3aa: CASTLQGGNTEAFF; CDR3nt: TGTGCCAGCACCCTACAGGGTGGCAACACTGAAGCTTTCTTT
d_gene: NA; abundance: NA; v_gene: TRBV6-6; j_gene: TRBJ1-1; CDR3aa: CASSYSSAGTEAFF; CDR3nt: TGTGCCAGCAGTTACTCGTCTGCGGGCACTGAAGCTTTCTTT
d_gene: NA; abundance: once; v_gene: TRBV18; j_gene: TRBJ2-2; CDR3aa: CASSARGTGELFF; CDR3nt: TGTGCCAGCTCAGCCAGGGGTACCGGGGAGCTGTTTTTT
d_gene: NA; abundance: NA; v_gene: TRBV10-2; j_gene: TRBJ2-5; CDR3aa: CASSVLWGAEETQYF; CDR3nt: TGCGCCAGCAGTGTTCTTTGGGGGGCGGAAGAGACCCAGTACTTC
d_gene: TRBD1; abundance: NA; v_gene: TRBV29-1; j_gene: TRBJ2-1; CDR3aa: CSVAQGQTNEQFF; CDR3nt: TGCAGCGTTGCCCAGGGACAGACCAATGAGCAGTTCTTC
d_gene: NA; abundance: NA; v_gene: TRBV21-1; j_gene: TRBJ2-1; CDR3aa: CASSTTGALSYNEQFF; CDR3nt: TGTGCCAGCAGCACCACAGGGGCGCTTTCCTACAATGAGCAGTTCTTC
d_gene: NA; abundance: NA; v_gene: TRBV7-2; j_gene: TRBJ2-6; CDR3aa: CASSLRGASGANVLTF; CDR3nt: TGTGCCAGCAGCTTAAGGGGGGCCTCTGGGGCCAACGTCCTGACTTTC
d_gene: NA; abundance: few; v_gene: TRBV7-9; j_gene: TRBJ2-5; CDR3aa: CASSFGLFETQYF; CDR3nt: TGTGCCAGCAGCTTTGGACTTTTTGAGACCCAGTACTTC
d_gene: TRBD1; abundance: NA; v_gene: TRBV4-3; j_gene: TRBJ1-2; CDR3aa: CASSQETGGWNGYTF; CDR3nt: TGCGCCAGCAGCCAAGAGACAGGGGGATGGAATGGCTACACCTTC
d_gene: TRBD1; abundance: NA; v_gene: TRBV20-1; j_gene: TRBJ1-1; CDR3aa: CSASLELDRGRYGTEAFF; CDR3nt: TGCAGTGCTAGTTTGGAACTGGACAGGGGGAGATACGGCACTGAAGCTTTCTTT
d_gene: NA; abundance: NA; v_gene: TRBV2; j_gene: TRBJ1-2; CDR3aa: CASSEGQIYGYTF; CDR3nt: TGTGCCAGCAGTGAAGGACAAATCTATGGCTACACCTTC
d_gene: NA; abundance: NA; v_gene: TRBV5-8; j_gene: TRBJ1-2; CDR3aa: CASSLRQEWGNRGYGYTF; CDR3nt: TGTGCCAGCAGCTTGAGACAAGAATGGGGAAATCGGGGCTATGGCTACACCTTC
d_gene: NA; abundance: NA; v_gene: TRBV18; j_gene: TRBJ2-4; CDR3aa: CASSPQGSAKNIQYF; CDR3nt: TGTGCCAGCTCACCACAGGGAAGCGCCAAAAACATTCAGTACTTC
d_gene: TRBD2; abundance: NA; v_gene: TRBV3-1/TRBV3-2; j_gene: TRBJ2-3; CDR3aa: CASSQAAGGPNTQYF; CDR3nt: TGTGCCAGCAGCCAGGCAGCGGGGGGGCCCAATACGCAGTATTTT
d_gene: NA; abundance: NA; v_gene: TRBV6-5; j_gene: TRBJ1-1; CDR3aa: CASSYSPGQPEAFF; CDR3nt: TGTGCCAGCAGTTACTCGCCTGGACAGCCTGAAGCTTTCTTT
d_gene: NA; abundance: few; v_gene: TRBV18; j_gene: TRBJ1-2; CDR3aa: CASSPDSGYGYTF; CDR3nt: TGTGCCAGCTCACCGGACAGCGGCTATGGCTACACCTTC
d_gene: NA; abundance: NA; v_gene: TRBV5-1; j_gene: TRBJ1-1; CDR3aa: CASSVTVMNTEAFF; CDR3nt: TGCGCCAGCAGCGTAACAGTAATGAACACTGAAGCTTTCTTT
d_gene: NA; abundance: few; v_gene: TRBV9; j_gene: TRBJ1-1; CDR3aa: CASSEAGTMRRTEAFF; CDR3nt: TGTGCCAGCAGCGAGGCAGGGACTATGCGGCGCACTGAAGCTTTCTTT